This T cell receptor beta chain was captured by sequencing in a study of blood T cell repertoires in COVID-19. Using immunoSEQ multiplex PCR, the repertoire was profiled, and TCRdb retains in-frame clones only, with some absent. The sample lists tens of thousands of clones, 90% occurring once. Trimming took off 7 bases at V and 7 bases at J, with 16 bases between the two ends. The CDR3 is 13 amino acids. Germline V gene sequence: CDR1 MDHEN, CDR2 SYDVKM. The chain employs TRBV28 and TRBJ1-1, with D possibly TRBD1 on 5 matching bases. The sequence was collected from a woman aged 80 or older with active or convalescent COVID-19. Specimen: peripheral blood. This chain's CDR3 is CASITPGRVEAFF. The CDR3 DNA reads TGTGCCAGCATCACCCCAGGCAGGGTTGAAGCTTTCTTT.